Presented here are 20 T cell receptor beta chains from one specimen sequenced in a study of blood T cell repertoires in COVID-19. Profiled with immunoSEQ multiplex PCR; TCRdb holds only in-frame clones, not every one. The table has approximately 72,000 clones, about 89% seen once. The source material was peripheral blood. These receptors were obtained from a woman between 55 and 75 years old with acute or convalescent COVID-19.

On this clone itself: Other DNA sequences in this specimen translate into the identical CDR3. The V and J genes are TRBV11-1 and TRBJ2-5; 7 positions agree with TRBD1. The CDR3 loop spans 13 amino acids. Germline CDR1 and CDR2: SGHAT and FQDESV (reference sequence). Unmatched junction bases numbered 2, after V lost 5 bases and J lost 2 bases. CDR3 sequence: CASSRDRQETQYF. The CDR3 DNA sequence: TGTGCCAGCAGCCGGGACAGACAAGAGACCCAGTACTTC. Together with reference TRBV11-1 and TRBJ2-5, the CDR3 gives the full variable domain: EAEVAQSPRYKITEKSQAVAFWCDPISGHATLYWYRQILGQGPELLVQFQDESVVDDSQLPKDRFSAERLKGVDSTLKIQPAELGDSAMYLCASSRDRQETQYFGPGTRLLVL.

The genes are TRBV19 and TRBJ2-2, with TRBD1 identical over 9 bases. The length of the CDR3 is 19 residues. Germline V gives CDR1 LNHDA, CDR2 SQIVND (reference sequence). With 4 bases clipped from V and 0 bases from J, the junction kept 12 bases outside the gene matches. CDR3 nucleotides: TGTGCCAGTAGTACCGATCTGGGACAGGGATACTCGAACACCGGGGAGCTGTTTTTT. Translation: CASSTDLGQGYSNTGELFF.

The V and J genes are TRBV5-1 and TRBJ2-2, with D maybe TRBD1 (6 bases). This CDR3 has 15 residues. In germline, CDR1 is SGHRS, CDR2 YFSETQ. Trimming took 7 bases from V and 3 from J, leaving 16 bases between them. The CDR3 loop is CASEITGSDTGELFF. For the CDR3, the DNA is TGCGCCAGCGAGATAACAGGGTCGGACACCGGGGAGCTGTTTTTT.

On this clone itself: Germline and junction disagree at one end, which may indicate a read error. This sequence joins TRBV7-8 and TRBJ2-2, with 7 bases aligning to TRBD1. Germline-derived CDR1 and CDR2 are SGHVS and FQNEAQ. The CDR3 covers 16 residues. CDR3 DNA sequence: TGTGCCAGCAGCCCCGACAGGGAAGGAAACATCGGGGAGCTGTTTTTT. Amino acids: CASSPDREGNIGELFF.

The rearrangement links TRBV18 to TRBJ1-1, with TRBD1 identical over 7 bases. The CDR3 length is 16 residues. CDR1 and CDR2 from the germline V gene are KGHSH and LQKENI. After removal of 2 bases from V and 4 bases from J, the junction contained 10 bases not matched to a gene. The CDR3, as DNA: TGTGCCAGCTCACCAGAACAACAGGGGTGGAGCACTGAAGCTTTCTTT. It codes for CASSPEQQGWSTEAFF.

The V call is TRBV5-4, the J call TRBJ1-2, with D unresolved. Germline-derived CDR1 and CDR2 are SGHNT and YYREEE (reference sequence). This CDR3 contains 13 residues. Deletions cut 2 bases from V and 3 bases from J, with 8 bases between. CDR3 protein: CASSFPGDYGYTF. The CDR3 DNA reads as TGTGCCAGCAGCTTCCCGGGAGACTATGGCTACACCTTC.

This chain uses TRBV28 with TRBJ2-2; 13 bases agree with TRBD2. This CDR3 contains 18 residues. Germline V gives CDR1 MDHEN, CDR2 SYDVKM. Germline trimming cut 5 bases from V and 0 bases from J; bases unmatched to any gene: 6. CDR3 region: CASSPETSGGPNTGELFF. The DNA for the CDR3 is TGTGCCAGCAGTCCGGAGACTAGCGGGGGGCCGAACACCGGGGAGCTGTTTTTT.

This chain uses TRBV29-1 with TRBJ2-1, with TRBD2 matching 7 bases. The junction had 7 bases not matched to a gene; V was cut back by 5 bases and J by 12 bases. CDR1 is SQVTM, CDR2 ANQGSEA, per germline. CDR3 length: 11 residues. The CDR3 region has the DNA TGCAGCGTTCCCCAAACGGGGGGGCAGTTCTTC. Protein: CSVPQTGGQFF.

The chain joins TRBV5-1 to TRBJ1-3; D unresolved. Germline V gene lookup returns CDR1 SGHRS and CDR2 YFSETQ. The CDR3 totals 15 residues. Trimming cost V 4 bases and J 4 bases, with 15 bases left between them. CDR3 amino acids: CASSPGGGFGNTIYF. CDR3 nucleotides: TGCGCCAGCAGCCCTGGAGGTGGATTCGGAAACACCATATATTTT.

The chain has TRBV28 and TRBJ1-3, with 11 bases lining up with TRBD1. This CDR3 is built from 16 residues. With V trimmed by 6 bases and J by 4 bases, 8 bases remained unmatched. From germline, CDR1 is MDHEN and CDR2 SYDVKM. The CDR3 DNA follows: TGTGCCAGCAGATCCGGGACAGGGGGATTAGGAAACACCATATATTTT. Translated, it gives CASRSGTGGLGNTIYF.

The chain carries TRBV7-2 and TRBJ1-5; D perhaps matches TRBD1 (6 bases). The CDR3 totals 15 residues. In germline, CDR1 is SGHTA, CDR2 FQGNSA. Trimming removed 4 bases from V and 1 base from J, with 11 bases in between. Here the CDR3 DNA reads TGTGCCAGCAGCTCTACAGGGCGGAGCAATCAGCCCCAGCATTTT. Its protein product is CASSSTGRSNQPQHF.

The chain uses TRBV19 and TRBJ2-2; possibly TRBD2 for D (6 bases). Trimming stripped 7 bases from V and 1 base from J, with 16 bases between. This CDR3 contains 16 residues. Germline CDR1 is LNHDA and CDR2 is SQIVND (reference sequence). Here the CDR3 DNA reads TGTGCCAGTACTGGGACTTCAAAGCTGAACACCGGGGAGCTGTTTTTT. Encoded protein: CASTGTSKLNTGELFF.

This rearrangement joins TRBV27 to TRBJ1-5; D ambiguous. The germline gives CDR1 MNHEY, CDR2 SMNVEV (reference sequence). The CDR3 is made up of 14 amino acids. V gave up 4 bases and J gave up 7 bases, with 14 bases separating them. Written as DNA, the CDR3 is TGTGCCAGCAGTTACTCAGGCGGGAGGCAGCCCCAGCATTTT. It encodes CASSYSGGRQPQHF.

This clone was counted between two and nine times. The chain links TRBV6-2 or TRBV6-3 to TRBJ2-7; 12 nucleotides match TRBD2. The germline CDR1 and CDR2 sequences are MNHEY and SVGEGT. The CDR3 runs 16 residues. Trimming at V came to 2 bases and at J to 2 bases, leaving 4 bases not matched to a gene. CDR3 sequence reads: CASSYALAGGTYEQYF. Written as DNA, the CDR3 is TGTGCCAGCAGTTACGCCCTAGCGGGGGGGACCTACGAGCAGTACTTC.

The chain is built from TRBV19 and TRBJ1-6, with TRBD1 matching 7 bases. Germline V gene sequence: CDR1 LNHDA, CDR2 SQIVND (reference sequence). This CDR3 contains 16 residues. J lost 5 bases, V lost 4 bases, and 8 bases had no gene match. DNA of the CDR3: TGTGCCAGTAGTACCGGACAGGTGGTCAATAATTCACCCCTCCACTTT. This gives the protein CASSTGQVVNNSPLHF.

The chain carries TRBV5-1 and TRBJ2-3, with 9 bases fitting TRBD1. The CDR3 spans 16 residues. J lost 2 bases, V lost 3 bases, and 7 bases had no gene match. Germline V lookup: CDR1 SGHRS, CDR2 YFSETQ. CDR3 in amino acids: CASSWGSQGATDTQYF. The CDR3 nucleotides read TGCGCCAGCAGCTGGGGGTCACAGGGGGCCACAGATACGCAGTATTTT. Filled out from reference TRBV5-1 and TRBJ2-3, the complete variable domain reads KAGVTQTPRYLIKTRGQQVTLSCSPISGHRSVSWYQQTPGQGLQFLFEYFSETQRNKGNFPGRFSGRQFSNSRSEMNVSTLELGDSALYLCASSWGSQGATDTQYFGPGTRLTVL.

A few counts support this clone. The sample has other DNA sequences that encode this CDR3 too. The chain uses TRBV3-1 (or the pseudogene TRBV3-2) and TRBJ2-7; TRBD2 is a possible D gene (6 bases). Germline loops: CDR1 LGHDT, CDR2 YNNKEL (reference sequence). V was pared by 4 bases and J by 6 bases, with 13 bases between. The CDR3 is 13 amino acids. The CDR3 is CASSPGGGVEQYF. The CDR3 DNA reads TGTGCCAGCAGCCCCGGGGGTGGGGTCGAGCAGTACTTC.

The chain uses TRBV6-4 and TRBJ2-4; 9 bases line up with TRBD2. V lost 2 bases and J lost 1; bases outside the gene matches: 12. CDR1 is MRHNA and CDR2 is SNTAGT in the germline V gene. This CDR3 region has 19 residues. CDR3 coding DNA: TGTGCCAGCAGTGACCTCGCTAGCGGGGAAATCGGGGCCAAAAACATTCAGTACTTC. Translation gives CASSDLASGEIGAKNIQYF.

The chain carries TRBV24-1 and TRBJ2-3; 8 nucleotides line up with TRBD2. V shed 9 bases and J 0 bases; nucleotides not matched to a gene: 7. Germline V gene lookup returns CDR1 KGHDR and CDR2 SFDVKD. The CDR3 runs 15 residues. The CDR3 spells CATSNGGVSTDTQYF. The DNA of the CDR3 is TGTGCCACCTCGAACGGGGGGGTGAGCACAGATACGCAGTATTTT.

This chain uses TRBV4-1 with TRBJ1-2; D gene uncertain. Trimming removed 5 bases at V and 5 bases at J, with 12 bases between. The CDR3 totals 13 residues. The germline V gene has CDR1 MGHRA and CDR2 YSYEKL. CDR3 in amino acids: CASSLNGDYGYTF. In DNA form, the CDR3 reads TGCGCCAGCAGCTTAAACGGGGATTATGGCTACACCTTC.